The 22 T cell receptor beta chains presented below share a single source sample, sequenced in a study of blood T cells in healthy people across ages. The use of a sample-barcoded 5' primer and a J-beta primer mix characterized a second PCR of about 6 to 12 cycles. Each CDR3 protein is one row after TCRdb ran MiXCR on the 5' RACE reads. Here the sample spans about 780,000 distinct CDR3 sequences, roughly 24% being singletons. This sample also appeared in a second study, on T cells of mothers and their children.

Sequenced input: blood. These TCRs come from a boy under 18 in good health.

This chain links TRBV20-1 with TRBJ2-7; possibly TRBD1 for D (7 bases). Looked up from germline, CDR1 is DFQATT and CDR2 is SNEGSKA (reference sequence). V lost 6 bases and J 5 bases, leaving 17 bases between the germline ends. The CDR3 consists of 13 residues. The CDR3 nucleotides read TGCAGTGCCCCGCCAGGGGGGCAAAACGAGCAGTACTTC. Translation gives CSAPPGGQNEQYF.

Many counts were recorded for this clonotype. The chain couples TRBV20-1 to TRBJ2-1, with TRBD2 matching over 8 bases. Germline CDR1 and CDR2: DFQATT and SNEGSKA (reference sequence). V shed 6 bases and J 3 bases; nucleotides not matched to a gene: 4. This CDR3 has 13 residues. Here the CDR3 DNA reads TGCAGTGCGGCGCTAGCGGGCTACAATGAGCAGTTCTTC. This gives the protein CSAALAGYNEQFF.

The chain combines TRBV6-5 with TRBJ2-5; TRBD1 might be the D (6 bases). The closer fit of TRBJ2-7 to the DNA end suggests the J call may be wrong. The CDR3 spans 13 residues. Germline V gene lookup returns CDR1 MNHEY and CDR2 SVGAGI. CDR3 DNA: TGTGCCAGCAGTTACTACCGAGGGGGCGAGCAGTACTTC. This encodes CASSYYRGGEQYF.

The sample holds a few counts of this clonotype. The V and J genes are TRBV4-1 and TRBJ1-4; possible D gene TRBD1, 5 bases. V shed 3 bases and J shed 5 bases, with 7 bases lying between them. The length of the CDR3 is 13 residues. CDR1 and CDR2 (germline): MGHRA, YSYEKL. CDR3 residues: CASSQYRNEKLFF. CDR3 sequence (DNA): TGCGCCAGCAGCCAGTACAGGAATGAAAAACTGTTTTTT.

A few counts support this clonotype. The gene calls are TRBV2 and TRBJ2-2; no clear D gene. Trimming removed 2 bases at V and 3 bases at J, with 4 bases between. Germline lookup yields CDR1 SNHLY and CDR2 FYNNEI. The CDR3 sequence is 13 residues long. In nucleotides, the CDR3 is TGTGCCAGCAGTGAATGGGACACCGGGGAGCTGTTTTTT. Translation gives CASSEWDTGELFF.

This clonotype came up a few times. This chain links TRBV20-1 with TRBJ2-7; D is unclear. Germline assignment: CDR1 DFQATT and CDR2 SNEGSKA (reference sequence). V was pared by 2 bases and J by 3 bases, with 14 bases between. CDR3 length: 14 amino acids. CDR3 protein: CSARPGESLYEQYF. The CDR3 region has the DNA TGCAGTGCTAGACCGGGTGAGTCTCTCTACGAGCAGTACTTC.

The chain's CDR3 is CASSLGHQDRGQFF. DNA of the CDR3: TGTGCCAGCAGTTTAGGCCATCAGGACAGGGGGCAGTTCTTC. The chain links TRBV12-3 or TRBV12-4 to TRBJ2-1; 9 nucleotides agree with TRBD1. The CDR3 loop spans 14 amino acids. J lost 12 bases, V lost 1 base, and 7 bases had no gene match.

This clonotype appeared many times. The V and J genes are TRBV6-5 and TRBJ2-7; D is perhaps TRBD2 (5 bases). V dropped 5 bases and J dropped 4 bases, with 12 bases sitting between them. The CDR3 sequence is 13 residues long. The germline gives CDR1 MNHEY, CDR2 SVGAGI. The CDR3 DNA is TGTGCCAGCAGTCGAGATCGGAGGTACGAGCAGTACTTC. Protein: CASSRDRRYEQYF.

This rearrangement joins TRBV5-1 to TRBJ2-5; 8 bases are shared with TRBD2. CDR3 length: 16 residues. Unmatched junction bases numbered 8, after V lost 0 bases and J lost 4 bases. Germline V gene lookup returns CDR1 SGHRS and CDR2 YFSETQ. The CDR3 bases are TGCGCCAGCAGCTTGGATCTCGGGGGGGCCGGAGAGACCCAGTACTTC. Its translation is CASSLDLGGAGETQYF.

This chain connects TRBV10-3 to TRBJ2-2; D gene uncertain. The V end lost 11 bases, the J end lost 4 bases, and 20 bases lay between the germline ends. Per germline, CDR1 ENHRY and CDR2 SYGVKD. CDR3 size: 15 residues. CDR3 in amino acids: CAVEMGSTPTGELFF. CDR3 sequence (DNA): TGTGCCGTCGAAATGGGATCTACTCCCACCGGGGAGCTGTTTTTT.

The chain links TRBV6-5 to TRBJ1-4; TRBD1 is a possible D gene (5 bases). Trimming cost V 5 bases and J 4 bases, with 14 bases left between them. Germline V gene data show CDR1 as MNHEY and CDR2 as SVGAGI. The CDR3 has 15 residues. The CDR3 sequence is CASSRSRQSNEKLFF. Here the CDR3 DNA reads TGTGCCAGCAGTCGGTCCCGACAGAGTAATGAAAAACTGTTTTTT.

The chain carries TRBV30 and TRBJ1-1, with 11 bases that match TRBD1. The V gene's germline CDR1 is GTSNPN and CDR2 SVGIG (reference sequence). The CDR3 is 14 amino acids. J gave up 5 bases and V 2 bases, and 4 bases lay outside the gene matches. This CDR3 reads CAWSPGQGATEAFF. In nucleotides, the CDR3 is TGTGCCTGGAGTCCTGGACAGGGGGCGACTGAAGCTTTCTTT.

The chain recombines TRBV12-5 with TRBJ2-3; TRBD1 agrees at 8 bases. The CDR3 contains 16 residues. Germline-derived CDR1 and CDR2 are LGHNT and FRNRAP. Trimming at V came to 4 bases and at J to 6 bases, leaving 12 bases not matched to a gene. The CDR3 DNA reads TGTGCTAGTGGTTCCCACCGGGACAGGTTCGCCGATACGCAGTATTTT. Translation gives CASGSHRDRFADTQYF.

This clonotype was counted between two and nine times. The J gene is TRBJ1-6, the V gene TRBV28, with D maybe TRBD1 (6 bases). CDR1 and CDR2 from the germline V gene are MDHEN and SYDVKM. V was clipped by 6 bases and J by 7 bases, with 10 bases between them. CDR3 length: 13 residues. CDR3 protein: CASRGGPNSPLHF. CDR3 bases: TGTGCCAGCAGAGGGGGACCCAATTCACCCCTCCACTTT.

The chain has TRBV28 and TRBJ2-5; 9 bases match TRBD1. This CDR3 contains 15 residues. V lost 6 bases to trimming and J lost 5 bases; unmatched junction nucleotides: 10. CDR1 and CDR2 from the germline V gene are MDHEN and SYDVKM. The CDR3 sequence: CASRVWTGEGETQYF. CDR3 DNA: TGTGCCAGCAGGGTCTGGACAGGGGAAGGGGAGACCCAGTACTTC.

This clonotype was observed a handful of times. The rearrangement links TRBV20-1 to TRBJ1-5; 9 nucleotides align to TRBD1. The germline CDR1 and CDR2 sequences are DFQATT and SNEGSKA (reference sequence). The CDR3 has 13 amino acids. V trimming: 5 bases; J trimming: 9 bases; junction bases outside the gene matches: 8. CDR3 protein: CSARDRATRPQHF. In DNA, the CDR3 is TGCAGTGCTCGGGACAGGGCCACCCGGCCCCAGCATTTT.

This clonotype was detected only a few times. J is TRBJ2-3 and V is TRBV4-1; tentative D call: TRBD1 (6 bases). V was shortened by 4 bases and J by 6 bases, with 11 bases between the two germline ends. CDR1 and CDR2 (germline): MGHRA, YSYEKL. CDR3 length: 13 amino acids. DNA for the CDR3: TGCGCCAGCAGCCTCTCCCAGGGGGATACGCAGTATTTT. This gives the protein CASSLSQGDTQYF.

The genes are TRBV5-1 and TRBJ2-6; 8 nucleotides agree with TRBD1. This CDR3 has 16 residues. Germline V gene lookup returns CDR1 SGHRS and CDR2 YFSETQ. The V and J ends lost 4 bases and 2 bases, in that order; junction bases with no gene match: 5. CDR3 DNA: TGCGCCAGCAGCCTACCGACAGGGGCTGGGGCCAACGTCCTGACTTTC. This encodes CASSLPTGAGANVLTF.

This clonotype was recorded a few times. The CDR3 DNA sequence: TGTGCCAGCAGCTTGAGCTCAAGGCCTGGAAACACCATATATTTT. It codes for CASSLSSRPGNTIYF. The V call is TRBV7-9, the J call TRBJ1-3, with D unclear. Trimming pared 3 bases from V and 2 bases from J, leaving 11 bases between. CDR1 is SEHNR and CDR2 is FQNEAQ in the germline V gene (reference sequence). This CDR3 has 15 residues.

The chain combines TRBV20-1 with TRBJ2-5; D is undetermined. CDR1 DFQATT and CDR2 SNEGSKA come from the germline V gene (reference sequence). Trimming pared 1 base from V and 5 bases from J, leaving 14 bases between. The CDR3 length is 14 residues. CDR3 protein: CSARVGGRSETQYF. The CDR3 DNA follows: TGCAGTGCTAGAGTGGGCGGTCGCTCGGAGACCCAGTACTTC.

The chain employs TRBV3-1 and TRBJ2-1; 7 bases are shared with TRBD2. V was pared by 5 bases and J by 0 bases, with 7 bases of the junction left unmatched. Germline V gene data show CDR1 as LGHDT and CDR2 as YNNKEL (reference sequence). The CDR3 is made up of 16 amino acids. CDR3 nucleotide sequence: TGTGCCAGCAGCGGGGAGGGGCCGAGCTCCTACAATGAGCAGTTCTTC. Protein sequence: CASSGEGPSSYNEQFF.

The chain carries TRBV28 and TRBJ2-7, with 7 bases fitting TRBD1. Germline V CDR1 and CDR2: MDHEN, SYDVKM. The CDR3 is 14 residues long. V trimming: 4 bases; J trimming: 5 bases; junction bases outside the gene matches: 8. The CDR3 here is CASSYRTGKHEQYF. CDR3 DNA sequence: TGTGCCAGCAGTTACCGGACAGGAAAGCACGAGCAGTACTTC.